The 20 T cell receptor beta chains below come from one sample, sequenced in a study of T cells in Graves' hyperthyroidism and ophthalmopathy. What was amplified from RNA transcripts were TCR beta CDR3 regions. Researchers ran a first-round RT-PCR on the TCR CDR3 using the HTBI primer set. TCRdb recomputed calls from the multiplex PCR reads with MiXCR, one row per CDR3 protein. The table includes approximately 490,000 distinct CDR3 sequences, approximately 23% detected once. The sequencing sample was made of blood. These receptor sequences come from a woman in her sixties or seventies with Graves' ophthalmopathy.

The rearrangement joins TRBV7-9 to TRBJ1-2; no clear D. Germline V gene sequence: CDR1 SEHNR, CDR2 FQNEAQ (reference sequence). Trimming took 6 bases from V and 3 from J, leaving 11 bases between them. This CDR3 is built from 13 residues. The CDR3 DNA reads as TGTGCCAGCAGTGAGTGGGTGGACTATGGCTACACCTTC. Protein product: CASSEWVDYGYTF.

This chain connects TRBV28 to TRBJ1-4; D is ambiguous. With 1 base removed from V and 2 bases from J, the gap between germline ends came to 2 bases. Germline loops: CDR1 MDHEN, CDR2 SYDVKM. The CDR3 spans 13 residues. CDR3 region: CASSLFTNEKLFF. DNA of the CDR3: TGTGCCAGCAGTTTATTTACTAATGAAAAACTGTTTTTT.

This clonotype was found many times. CDR3 sequence: CAASSLTGWPRNTEAFF. In nucleotides, the CDR3 is TGTGCCGCCAGCAGTTTAACGGGCTGGCCCCGGAACACTGAAGCTTTCTTT. The chain uses TRBV12-3 or TRBV12-4 and TRBJ1-1; no firm D call. Deletions cut 11 bases from V and 1 base from J, with 26 bases between. The CDR3 is 17 residues long.

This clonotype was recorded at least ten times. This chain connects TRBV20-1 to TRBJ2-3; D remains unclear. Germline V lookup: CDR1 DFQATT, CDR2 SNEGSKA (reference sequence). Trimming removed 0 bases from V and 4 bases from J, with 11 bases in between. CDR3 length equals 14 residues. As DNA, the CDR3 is TGCAGTGCTAGAGATCTAGGGTTTGCAGATACGCAGTATTTT. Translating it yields CSARDLGFADTQYF.

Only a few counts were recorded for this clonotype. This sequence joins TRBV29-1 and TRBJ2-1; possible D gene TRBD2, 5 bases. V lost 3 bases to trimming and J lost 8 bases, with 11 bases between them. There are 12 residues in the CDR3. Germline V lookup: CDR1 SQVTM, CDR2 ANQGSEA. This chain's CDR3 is CSVEWRLDEQFF. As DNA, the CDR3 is TGCAGCGTTGAGTGGAGGTTGGATGAGCAGTTCTTC.

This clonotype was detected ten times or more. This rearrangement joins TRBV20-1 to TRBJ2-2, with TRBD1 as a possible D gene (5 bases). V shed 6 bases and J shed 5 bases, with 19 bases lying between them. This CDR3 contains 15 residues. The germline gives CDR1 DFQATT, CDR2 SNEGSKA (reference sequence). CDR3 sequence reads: CSATTGPSRTGELFF. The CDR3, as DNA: TGCAGTGCCACCACAGGACCATCGAGGACCGGGGAGCTGTTTTTT.

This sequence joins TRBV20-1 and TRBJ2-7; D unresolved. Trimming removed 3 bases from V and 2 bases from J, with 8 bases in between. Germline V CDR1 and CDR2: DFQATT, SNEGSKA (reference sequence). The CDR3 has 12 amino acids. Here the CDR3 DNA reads TGCAGTGCTAGTAGGCTAGCCTACGAGCAGTACTTC. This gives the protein CSASRLAYEQYF.

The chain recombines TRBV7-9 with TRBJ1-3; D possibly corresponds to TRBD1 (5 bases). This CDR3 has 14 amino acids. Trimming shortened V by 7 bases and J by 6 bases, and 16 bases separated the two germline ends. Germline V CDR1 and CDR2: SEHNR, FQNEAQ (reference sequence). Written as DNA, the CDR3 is TGTGCCAGCACCCTGGACACCCGGGCAAACACCATATATTTT. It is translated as CASTLDTRANTIYF.

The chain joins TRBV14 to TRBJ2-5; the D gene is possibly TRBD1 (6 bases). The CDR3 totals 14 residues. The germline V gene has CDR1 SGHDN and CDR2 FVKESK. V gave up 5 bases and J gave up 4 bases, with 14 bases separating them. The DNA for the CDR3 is TGTGCCAGCAGCGGTGACAGGTTCGGAGAGACCCAGTACTTC. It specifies CASSGDRFGETQYF.

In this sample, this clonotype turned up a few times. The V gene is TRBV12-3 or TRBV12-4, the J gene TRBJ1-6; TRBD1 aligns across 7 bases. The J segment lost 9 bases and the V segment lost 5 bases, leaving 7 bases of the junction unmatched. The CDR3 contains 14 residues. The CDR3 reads CASSEQGRSSPLHF. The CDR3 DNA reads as TGTGCCAGCAGTGAACAGGGGAGAAGTTCACCCCTCCACTTT.

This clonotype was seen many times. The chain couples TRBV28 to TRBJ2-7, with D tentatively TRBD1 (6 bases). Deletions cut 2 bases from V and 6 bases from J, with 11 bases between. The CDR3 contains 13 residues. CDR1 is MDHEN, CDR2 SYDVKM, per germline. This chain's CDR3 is CASSLTGQLEQYF. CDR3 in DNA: TGTGCCAGCAGTTTAACTGGACAGCTCGAGCAGTACTTC.

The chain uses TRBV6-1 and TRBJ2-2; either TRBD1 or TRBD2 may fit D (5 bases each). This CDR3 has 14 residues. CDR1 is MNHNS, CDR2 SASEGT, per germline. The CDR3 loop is CGIGEGPNTGELFF. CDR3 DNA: TGTGGCATTGGTGAGGGGCCCAACACCGGGGAGCTGTTTTTT.

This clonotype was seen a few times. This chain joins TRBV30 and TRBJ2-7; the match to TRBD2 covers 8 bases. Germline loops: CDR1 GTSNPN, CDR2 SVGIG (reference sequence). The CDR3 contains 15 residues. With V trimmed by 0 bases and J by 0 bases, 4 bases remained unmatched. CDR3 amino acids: CAWSVPGTSSYEQYF. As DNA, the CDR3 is TGTGCCTGGAGTGTCCCCGGGACTAGCTCCTACGAGCAGTACTTC.

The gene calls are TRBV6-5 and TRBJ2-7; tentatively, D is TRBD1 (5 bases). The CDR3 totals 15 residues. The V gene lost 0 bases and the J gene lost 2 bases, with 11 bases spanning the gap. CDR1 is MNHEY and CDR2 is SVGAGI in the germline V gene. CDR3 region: CASSYSGRGAYEQYF. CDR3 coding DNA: TGTGCCAGCAGTTACTCAGGAAGGGGTGCCTACGAGCAGTACTTC.

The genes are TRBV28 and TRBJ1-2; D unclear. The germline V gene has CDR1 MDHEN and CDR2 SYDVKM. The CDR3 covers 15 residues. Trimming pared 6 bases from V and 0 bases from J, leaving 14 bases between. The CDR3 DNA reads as TGTGCCAGCAGACCCAATGGACGGGCTAACTATGGCTACACCTTC. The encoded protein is CASRPNGRANYGYTF.

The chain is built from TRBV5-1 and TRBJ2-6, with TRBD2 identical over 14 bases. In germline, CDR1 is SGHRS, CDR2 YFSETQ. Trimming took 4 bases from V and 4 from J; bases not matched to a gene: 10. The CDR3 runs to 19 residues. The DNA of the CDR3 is TGCGCCAGCAGCCTCGGGACTAGCGGGAGCTCCCCCGGGGCCAACGTCCTGACTTTC. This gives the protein CASSLGTSGSSPGANVLTF.

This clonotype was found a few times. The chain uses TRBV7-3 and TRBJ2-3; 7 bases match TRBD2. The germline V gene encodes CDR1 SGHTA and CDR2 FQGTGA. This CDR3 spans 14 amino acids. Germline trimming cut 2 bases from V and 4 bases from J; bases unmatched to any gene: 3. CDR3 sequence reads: CASSLGTMPDTQYF. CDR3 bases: TGTGCCAGCAGCTTAGGGACTATGCCAGATACGCAGTATTTT.

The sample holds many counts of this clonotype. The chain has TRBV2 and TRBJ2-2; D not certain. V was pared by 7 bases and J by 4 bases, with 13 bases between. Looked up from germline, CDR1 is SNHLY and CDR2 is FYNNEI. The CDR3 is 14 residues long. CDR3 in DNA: TGTGCCAGCACGAAGACAATCAGCACCGGGGAGCTGTTTTTT. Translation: CASTKTISTGELFF.

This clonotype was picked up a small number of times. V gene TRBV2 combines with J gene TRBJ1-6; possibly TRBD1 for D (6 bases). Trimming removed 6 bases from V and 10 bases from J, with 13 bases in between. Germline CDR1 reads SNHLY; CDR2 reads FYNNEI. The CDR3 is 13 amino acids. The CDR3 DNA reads TGTGCCAGCAGGCGGGGGGGGCAATCACCCCTCCACTTT. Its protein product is CASRRGGQSPLHF.

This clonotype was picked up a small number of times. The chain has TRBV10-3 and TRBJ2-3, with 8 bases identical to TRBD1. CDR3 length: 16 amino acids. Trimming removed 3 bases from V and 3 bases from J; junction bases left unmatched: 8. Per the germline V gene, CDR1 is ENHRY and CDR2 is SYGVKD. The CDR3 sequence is CAISDGQGGPTDTQYF. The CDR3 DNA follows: TGTGCCATCAGTGACGGACAGGGAGGACCGACAGATACGCAGTATTTT.